The 8 T cell receptor beta chains below all came from one sample that was sequenced in a study of patients and donors after allogeneic stem cell transplantation. TCRdb analysed the RT-PCR reads with MiXCR anew, one entry per CDR3 protein. The repertoire consists of about a million distinct CDR3 sequences, with over 15% occurring once and the leading ten covering 5% to 7.5%. Sequencing used blood, either unsorted or a sorted T cell fraction (not recorded which). The receptor set was obtained from a human donor who was either an allogeneic HSCT recipient or a stem cell or donor lymphocyte infusion donor (not recorded which). It is not recorded whose cells these are; they may come from a transplant donor.

In its sample, this clonotype was seen a few times. V usage is TRBV25-1 and J usage is TRBJ1-2; D may be TRBD1 (6 bases). Trimming removed 1 base at V and 2 bases at J, with 20 bases between. This CDR3 region has 18 residues. Germline V lookup: CDR1 MGHDK, CDR2 SYGVNS. The CDR3 DNA reads TGTGCCAGCAGTGAATCAGGACAGTCATCCCTCCTAAACTATGGCTACACCTTC. This gives the protein CASSESGQSSLLNYGYTF.

The chain is built from TRBV12-3 or TRBV12-4 and TRBJ2-7; tentatively, D is TRBD2 (5 bases). CDR3 size: 15 residues. The V gene lost 6 bases and the J gene lost 3 bases, with 18 bases spanning the gap. CDR3 sequence reads: CASSTHPWAGYEQYF. The CDR3 DNA follows: TGTGCCAGCAGCACCCATCCTTGGGCGGGCTACGAGCAGTACTTC.

This clonotype was found a few times. The rearrangement joins TRBV5-1 to TRBJ2-2; perhaps TRBD2 as D (5 bases). The germline gives CDR1 SGHRS, CDR2 YFSETQ. The CDR3 sequence is 14 residues long. V was trimmed by 4 bases and J by 6 bases, leaving 13 bases between them. The CDR3 sequence: CASSPMSGSGELFF. CDR3 nucleotides: TGCGCCAGCAGCCCTATGTCGGGATCCGGGGAGCTGTTTTTT.

This sequence joins TRBV2 and TRBJ1-1; a possible D gene is TRBD1 (5 bases). Trimming stripped 1 base from V and 6 bases from J, with 9 bases between. The length of the CDR3 is 13 residues. The germline V gene encodes CDR1 SNHLY and CDR2 FYNNEI. The CDR3 loop reads CASSEGGVSEAFF. CDR3 nucleotide sequence: TGTGCCAGCAGTGAAGGGGGGGTCTCTGAAGCTTTCTTT.

Written as DNA, the CDR3 is TGTGCCAGCAGTCCATCGTCCGGGACAGGGATCCGAGAGACCCAGTACTTC. It codes for CASSPSSGTGIRETQYF. The rearrangement joins TRBV12-3 or TRBV12-4 to TRBJ2-5; 9 nucleotides agree with TRBD1. The J segment lost 4 bases and the V segment lost 5 bases, leaving 14 bases of the junction unmatched. The CDR3 length is 17 residues.

There are a few counts of this clonotype. V is TRBV20-1 and J is TRBJ2-7; D is unresolved. V shed 4 bases and J shed 3 bases, with 7 bases lying between them. CDR1 is DFQATT, CDR2 SNEGSKA, per germline (reference sequence). This CDR3 contains 11 residues. CDR3 in amino acids: CSATADYEQYF. Written as DNA, the CDR3 is TGCAGTGCTACTGCGGACTACGAGCAGTACTTC.

This clonotype was seen only a few times. The chain uses TRBV28 and TRBJ2-7; no definite D call. Germline V gene lookup returns CDR1 MDHEN and CDR2 SYDVKM. The CDR3 spans 13 residues. Trimming stripped 5 bases from V and 2 bases from J, with 10 bases between. For the CDR3, the DNA is TGTGCCAGCAGTCTATCAGATACCTACGAGCAGTACTTC. Residues: CASSLSDTYEQYF.

A few counts support this clonotype. The chain uses TRBV5-1 and TRBJ2-5; 9 nucleotides line up with TRBD2. The CDR3 contains 15 residues. Germline assignment: CDR1 SGHRS and CDR2 YFSETQ. J lost 5 bases, V lost 0 bases, and 5 bases had no gene match. CDR3 nucleotides: TGCGCCAGCAGCTTGGTAGCGGGAGAGGGCGAGACCCAGTACTTC. Translating it yields CASSLVAGEGETQYF.